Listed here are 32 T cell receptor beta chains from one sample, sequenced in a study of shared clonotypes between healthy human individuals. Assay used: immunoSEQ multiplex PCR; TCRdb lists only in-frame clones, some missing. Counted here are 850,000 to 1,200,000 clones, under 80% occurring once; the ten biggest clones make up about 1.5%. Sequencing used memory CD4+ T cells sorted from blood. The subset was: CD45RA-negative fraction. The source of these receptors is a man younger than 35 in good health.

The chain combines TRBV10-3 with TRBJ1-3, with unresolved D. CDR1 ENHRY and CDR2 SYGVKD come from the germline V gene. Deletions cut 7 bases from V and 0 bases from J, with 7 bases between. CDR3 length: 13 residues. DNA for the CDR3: TGTGCCATCACCCCCAGCTCTGGAAACACCATATATTTT. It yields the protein CAITPSSGNTIYF.

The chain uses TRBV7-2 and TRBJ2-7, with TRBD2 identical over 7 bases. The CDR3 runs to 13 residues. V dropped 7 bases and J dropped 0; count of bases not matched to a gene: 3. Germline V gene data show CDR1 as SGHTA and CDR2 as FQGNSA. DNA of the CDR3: TGTGCCAGCACCCGGGGGGTCTCCTACGAGCAGTACTTC. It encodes CASTRGVSYEQYF.

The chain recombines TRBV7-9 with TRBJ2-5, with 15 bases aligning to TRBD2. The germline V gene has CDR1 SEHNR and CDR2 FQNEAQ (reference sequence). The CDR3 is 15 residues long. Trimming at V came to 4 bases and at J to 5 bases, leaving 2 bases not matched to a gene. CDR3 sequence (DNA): TGTGCCAGCAGCTCGGGGACTAGCGGGAGGGAGACCCAGTACTTC. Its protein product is CASSSGTSGRETQYF.

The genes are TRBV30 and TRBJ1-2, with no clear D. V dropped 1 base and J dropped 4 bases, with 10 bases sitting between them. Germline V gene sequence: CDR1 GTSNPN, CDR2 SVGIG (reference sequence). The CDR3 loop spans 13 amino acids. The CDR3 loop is CAWSDGKLYGYTF. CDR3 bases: TGTGCCTGGAGTGACGGTAAACTCTATGGCTACACCTTC.

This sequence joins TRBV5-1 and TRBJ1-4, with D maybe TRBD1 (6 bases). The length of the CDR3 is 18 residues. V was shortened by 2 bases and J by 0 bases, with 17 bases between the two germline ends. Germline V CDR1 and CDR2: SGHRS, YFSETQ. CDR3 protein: CASSFGALDSATNEKLFF. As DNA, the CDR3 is TGCGCCAGCAGCTTCGGGGCGTTGGACAGCGCAACTAATGAAAAACTGTTTTTT. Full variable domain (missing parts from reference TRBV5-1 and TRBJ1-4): KAGVTQTPRYLIKTRGQQVTLSCSPISGHRSVSWYQQTPGQGLQFLFEYFSETQRNKGNFPGRFSGRQFSNSRSEMNVSTLELGDSALYLCASSFGALDSATNEKLFFGSGTQLSVL.

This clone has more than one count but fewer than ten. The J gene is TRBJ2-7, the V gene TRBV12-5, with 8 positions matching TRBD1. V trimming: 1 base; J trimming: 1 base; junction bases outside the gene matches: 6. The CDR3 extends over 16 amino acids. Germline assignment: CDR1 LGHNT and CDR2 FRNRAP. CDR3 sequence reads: CASGLEDRENSYEQYF. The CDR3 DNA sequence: TGTGCTAGTGGTTTGGAGGACAGGGAAAATTCCTACGAGCAGTACTTC.

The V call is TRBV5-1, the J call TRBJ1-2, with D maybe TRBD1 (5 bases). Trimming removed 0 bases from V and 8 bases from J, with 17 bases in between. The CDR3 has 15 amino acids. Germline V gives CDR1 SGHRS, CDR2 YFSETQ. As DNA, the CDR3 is TGCGCCAGCAGCTTGGAGGAGCGGGGGGATGAAGGCTACACCTTC. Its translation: CASSLEERGDEGYTF.

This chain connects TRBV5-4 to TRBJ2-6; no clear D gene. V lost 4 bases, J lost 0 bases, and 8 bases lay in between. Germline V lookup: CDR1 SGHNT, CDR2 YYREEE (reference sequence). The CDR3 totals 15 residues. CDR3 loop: CASSLRVSGANVLTF. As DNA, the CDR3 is TGTGCCAGCAGCCTACGGGTCTCTGGGGCCAACGTCCTGACTTTC.

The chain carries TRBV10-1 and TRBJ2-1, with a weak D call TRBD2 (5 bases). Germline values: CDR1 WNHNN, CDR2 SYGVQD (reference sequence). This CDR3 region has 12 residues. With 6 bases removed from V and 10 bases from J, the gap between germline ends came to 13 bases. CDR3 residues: CASSPAGREQFF. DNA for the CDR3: TGCGCCAGCAGCCCAGCTGGGAGAGAGCAGTTCTTC.

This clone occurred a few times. The CDR3 nucleotides read TGCGCCAGCAGTGAGGCGGGAGGGCCCGGGGAGCTGTTTTTT. It encodes CASSEAGGPGELFF. The chain recombines TRBV10-1 with TRBJ2-2; TRBD2 agrees at 9 bases. The junction had 1 base not matched to a gene; V was cut back by 2 bases and J by 6 bases. Germline CDR1 is WNHNN and CDR2 is SYGVQD (reference sequence). The CDR3 totals 14 residues.

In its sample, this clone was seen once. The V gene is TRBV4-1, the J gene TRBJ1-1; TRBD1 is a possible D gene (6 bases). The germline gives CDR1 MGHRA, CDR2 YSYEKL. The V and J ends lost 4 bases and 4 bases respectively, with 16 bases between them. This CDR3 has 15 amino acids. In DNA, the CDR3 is TGCGCCAGCAGCCTCTCCGGGACATGGGGCACTGAAGCTTTCTTT. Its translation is CASSLSGTWGTEAFF.

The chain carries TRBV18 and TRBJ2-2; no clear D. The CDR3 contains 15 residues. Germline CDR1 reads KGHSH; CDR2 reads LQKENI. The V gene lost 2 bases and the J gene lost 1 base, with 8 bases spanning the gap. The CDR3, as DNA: TGTGCCAGCTCACCAAATTTTGGGAACACCGGGGAGCTGTTTTTT. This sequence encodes CASSPNFGNTGELFF.

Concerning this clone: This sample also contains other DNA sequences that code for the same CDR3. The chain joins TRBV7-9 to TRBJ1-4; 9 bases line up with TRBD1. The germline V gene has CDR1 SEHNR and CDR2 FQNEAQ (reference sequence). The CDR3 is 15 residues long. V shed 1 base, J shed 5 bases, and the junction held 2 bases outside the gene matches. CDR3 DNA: TGTGCCAGCAGCTTAGTACAGGGGGCGAATGAAAAACTGTTTTTT. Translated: CASSLVQGANEKLFF.

The CDR3 spells CASTPRPSQETQYF. DNA of the CDR3: TGTGCCAGCACCCCAAGGCCCAGCCAAGAGACCCAGTACTTC. The rearrangement uses TRBV11-2 and TRBJ2-5; no firm D call. CDR1 SGHAT and CDR2 FQNNGV come from the germline V gene. This CDR3 has 14 amino acids. V lost 7 bases and J lost 1, with 13 bases in between.

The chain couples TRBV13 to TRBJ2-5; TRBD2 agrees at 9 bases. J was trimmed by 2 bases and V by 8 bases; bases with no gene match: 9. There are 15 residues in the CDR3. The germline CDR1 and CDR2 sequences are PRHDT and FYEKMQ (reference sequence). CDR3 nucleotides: TGTGCCAGCCAAGGGAGCGGGGGGAATCAAGAGACCCAGTACTTC. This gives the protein CASQGSGGNQETQYF.

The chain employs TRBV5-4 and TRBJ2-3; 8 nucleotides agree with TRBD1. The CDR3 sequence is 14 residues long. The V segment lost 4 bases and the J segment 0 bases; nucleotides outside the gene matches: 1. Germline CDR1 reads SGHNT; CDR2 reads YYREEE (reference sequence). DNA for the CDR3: TGTGCCAGCAGCCGGACAGGGAGCACAGATACGCAGTATTTT. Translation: CASSRTGSTDTQYF.

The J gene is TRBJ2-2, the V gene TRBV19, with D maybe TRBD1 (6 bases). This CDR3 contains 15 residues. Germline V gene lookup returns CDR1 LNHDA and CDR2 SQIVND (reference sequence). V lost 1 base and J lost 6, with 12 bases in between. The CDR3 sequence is CASSIGSGVPGELFF. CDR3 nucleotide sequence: TGTGCCAGTAGTATAGGGTCAGGGGTTCCCGGGGAGCTGTTTTTT. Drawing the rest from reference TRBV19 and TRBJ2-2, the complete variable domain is DGGITQSPKYLFRKEGQNVTLSCEQNLNHDAMYWYRQDPGQGLRLIYYSQIVNDFQKGDIAEGYSVSREKKESFPLTVTSAQKNPTAFYLCASSIGSGVPGELFFGEGSRLTVL.

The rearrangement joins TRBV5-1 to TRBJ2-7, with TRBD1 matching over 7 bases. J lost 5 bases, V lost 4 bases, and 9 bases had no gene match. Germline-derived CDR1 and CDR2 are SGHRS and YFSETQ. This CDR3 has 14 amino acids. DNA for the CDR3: TGCGCCAGCAGCCCTGACAGGGTAAGGCACGAGCAGTACTTC. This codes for CASSPDRVRHEQYF.

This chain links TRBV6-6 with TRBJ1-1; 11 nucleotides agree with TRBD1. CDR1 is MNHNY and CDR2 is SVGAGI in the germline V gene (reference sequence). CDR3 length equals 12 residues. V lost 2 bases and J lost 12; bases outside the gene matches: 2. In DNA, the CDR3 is TGTGCCAGCAGTTACGGACAGGGGGCAACTTTCTTT. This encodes CASSYGQGATFF.

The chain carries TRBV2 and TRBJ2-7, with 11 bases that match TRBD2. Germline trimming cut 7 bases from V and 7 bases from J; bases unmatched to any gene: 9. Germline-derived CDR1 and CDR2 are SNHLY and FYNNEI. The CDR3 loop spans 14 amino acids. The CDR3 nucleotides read TGTGCCAGCAAAGTTAGCGGGGGGGCCGAGGAGCAGTACTTC. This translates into CASKVSGGAEEQYF.

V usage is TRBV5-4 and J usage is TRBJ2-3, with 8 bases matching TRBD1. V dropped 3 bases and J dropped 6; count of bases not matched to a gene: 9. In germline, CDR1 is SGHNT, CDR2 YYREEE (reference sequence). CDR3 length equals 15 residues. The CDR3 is CASSWDRRTLDTQYF. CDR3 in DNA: TGTGCCAGCAGCTGGGACAGGCGTACTTTGGATACGCAGTATTTT.

The CDR3 region has the DNA TGCGCCAGCAGCTCTCAGGGACTCATGGGGTTTAGGGAGCAGTTCTTC. This sequence encodes CASSSQGLMGFREQFF. The rearrangement links TRBV5-1 to TRBJ2-1; weak D call: TRBD2 (6 bases). V was cut by 3 bases and J by 10 bases, with 23 bases left in between. The germline gives CDR1 SGHRS, CDR2 YFSETQ. The CDR3 is 16 residues long.

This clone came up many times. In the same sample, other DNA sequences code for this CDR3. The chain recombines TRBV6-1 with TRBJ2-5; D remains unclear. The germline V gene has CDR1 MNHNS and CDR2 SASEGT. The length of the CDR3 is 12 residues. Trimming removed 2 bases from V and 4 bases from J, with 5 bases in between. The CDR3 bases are TGTGCCAGCAGTGAACGAGGAGAGACCCAGTACTTC. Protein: CASSERGETQYF.

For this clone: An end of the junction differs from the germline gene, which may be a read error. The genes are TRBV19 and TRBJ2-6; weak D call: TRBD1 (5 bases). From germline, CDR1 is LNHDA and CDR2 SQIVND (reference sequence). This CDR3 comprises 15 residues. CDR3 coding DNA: TGTGCCAGTAGTATCAATGGACCTGGGGCTAACGTCCTGACTTTC. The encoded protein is CASSINGPGANVLTF. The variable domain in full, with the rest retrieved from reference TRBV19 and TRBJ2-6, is DGGITQSPKYLFRKEGQNVTLSCEQNLNHDAMYWYRQDPGQGLRLIYYSQIVNDFQKGDIAEGYSVSREKKESFPLTVTSAQKNPTAFYLCASSINGPGANVLTFGAGSRLTVL.

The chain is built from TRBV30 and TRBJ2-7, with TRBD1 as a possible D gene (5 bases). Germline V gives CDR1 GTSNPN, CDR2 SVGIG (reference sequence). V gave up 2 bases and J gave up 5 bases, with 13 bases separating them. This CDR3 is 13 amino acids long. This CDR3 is CAWSYSRANEQYF. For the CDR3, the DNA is TGTGCCTGGAGTTACTCCAGGGCCAACGAGCAGTACTTC.

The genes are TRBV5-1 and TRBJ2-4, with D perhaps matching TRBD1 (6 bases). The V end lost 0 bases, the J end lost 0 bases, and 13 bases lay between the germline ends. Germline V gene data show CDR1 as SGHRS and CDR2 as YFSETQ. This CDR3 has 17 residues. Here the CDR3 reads CASSLAGTTLAKNIQYF. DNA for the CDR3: TGCGCCAGCAGCTTGGCCGGGACAACTCTAGCCAAAAACATTCAGTACTTC. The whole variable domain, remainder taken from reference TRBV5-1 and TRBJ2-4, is KAGVTQTPRYLIKTRGQQVTLSCSPISGHRSVSWYQQTPGQGLQFLFEYFSETQRNKGNFPGRFSGRQFSNSRSEMNVSTLELGDSALYLCASSLAGTTLAKNIQYFGAGTRLSVL.

The CDR3 nucleotides read TGTGCCAGCAGCCGGGGATGGGACGGGTCTTTACCCGAGCAGTACTTC. It specifies CASSRGWDGSLPEQYF. The chain uses TRBV13 and TRBJ2-7; D is perhaps TRBD1 or TRBD2 (5 bases each). Germline assignment: CDR1 PRHDT and CDR2 FYEKMQ (reference sequence). Between the trimmed V and J ends, which lost 5 bases and 6 bases, there was a span of 23 bases. The CDR3 is 16 residues long.

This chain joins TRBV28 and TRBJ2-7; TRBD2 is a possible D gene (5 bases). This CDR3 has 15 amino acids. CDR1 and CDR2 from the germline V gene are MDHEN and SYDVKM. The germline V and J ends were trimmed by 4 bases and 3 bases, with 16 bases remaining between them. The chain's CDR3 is CASSSSSPDFYEQYF. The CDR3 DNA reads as TGTGCCAGCAGTTCCTCGTCCCCGGACTTCTACGAGCAGTACTTC.

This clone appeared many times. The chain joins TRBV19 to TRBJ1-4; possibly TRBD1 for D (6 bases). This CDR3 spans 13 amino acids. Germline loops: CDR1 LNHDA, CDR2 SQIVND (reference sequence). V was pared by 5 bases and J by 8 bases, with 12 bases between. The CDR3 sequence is CASSHRVLEKLFF. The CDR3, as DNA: TGTGCCAGTAGTCACAGGGTTCTCGAAAAACTGTTTTTT.

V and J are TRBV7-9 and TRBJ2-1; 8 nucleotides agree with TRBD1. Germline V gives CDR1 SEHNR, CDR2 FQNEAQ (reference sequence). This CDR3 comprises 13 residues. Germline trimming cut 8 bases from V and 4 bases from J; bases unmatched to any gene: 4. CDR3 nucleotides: TGTGCCAGCCCTGGGGACAGGTACAATGAGCAGTTCTTC. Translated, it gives CASPGDRYNEQFF.

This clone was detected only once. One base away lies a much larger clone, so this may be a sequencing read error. CDR3 DNA: TGTGCCAGCAGCTTGGCTCCCTACGAGCAGTACTTC. It is translated as CASSLAPYEQYF. This sequence joins TRBV5-6 and TRBJ2-7; D not certain. CDR1 is SGHDT and CDR2 is YYEEEE in the germline V gene. There are 12 residues in the CDR3. Deletions cut 0 bases from V and 2 bases from J, with 3 bases between.

The CDR3 nucleotides read TGTGCCAGCAGCATTTGGGCTAGCGGGAGGAACGAGCAGTACTTC. Translating it yields CASSIWASGRNEQYF. V and J are TRBV11-2 and TRBJ2-7; 11 nucleotides line up with TRBD2. CDR3 length: 15 amino acids. The germline gives CDR1 SGHAT, CDR2 FQNNGV. V lost 5 bases, J lost 5 bases, and 8 bases stayed unmatched.